A single sample is the source of the 29 T cell receptor beta chains below, sequenced in a study of a mutant IDH1 vaccine in newly diagnosed glioma. Some clones are missing from TCRdb's copy, which holds only in-frame ones; the method was immunoSEQ multiplex PCR. The sample gives approximately 54,000 clones, approximately 81% of which show up once; around 21% is in the top ten. As for time point: baseline, week 1 (first vaccination visit). Treatment given: pre-vaccination baseline after standard-of-care therapy. Sequences were derived from PBMCs, sampled from a glioma patient treated with radiotherapy, temozolomide or both. These receptors were obtained from a man between 18 and 35 years old with glioma.

The chain recombines TRBV30 with TRBJ1-2; 7 nucleotides line up with TRBD1. CDR1 is GTSNPN, CDR2 SVGIG, per germline (reference sequence). The CDR3 has 16 amino acids. With 1 base clipped from V and 1 base from J, the junction kept 9 bases outside the gene matches. CDR3 coding DNA: TGTGCCTGGAGTGACCCGGGACAGATTAATAACTATGGCTACACCTTC. Amino acids: CAWSDPGQINNYGYTF.

The V gene is TRBV9, the J gene TRBJ2-3; 8 bases agree with TRBD2. This CDR3 is 18 amino acids long. Germline-derived CDR1 and CDR2 are SGDLS and YYNGEE. The trim removed 0 bases at V and 1 base at J, leaving 10 bases unmatched. The CDR3, as DNA: TGTGCCAGCAGCGTAGTTGGCGGGGGGTGGTTGGGCACAGATACGCAGTATTTT. Encoded protein: CASSVVGGGWLGTDTQYF.

The chain combines TRBV25-1 with TRBJ2-3; D call uncertain. Looked up from germline, CDR1 is MGHDK and CDR2 is SYGVNS. V was clipped by 3 bases and J by 6 bases, with 4 bases between them. CDR3 length equals 11 residues. CDR3 coding DNA: TGTGCCAGCAGTGAGAGGGATACGCAGTATTTT. Protein sequence: CASSERDTQYF.

The chain is built from TRBV27 and TRBJ1-1, with a tentative D call TRBD1 (5 bases). This CDR3 has 13 residues. The ends were cut back, 6 bases at V and 3 bases at J, with 11 bases in the middle. Per the germline V gene, CDR1 is MNHEY and CDR2 is SMNVEV (reference sequence). The CDR3: CASRHGRDTEAFF. CDR3 nucleotides: TGTGCCAGCAGACATGGCAGGGACACTGAAGCTTTCTTT.

The rearrangement links TRBV6-6 to TRBJ1-2; D gene unclear. The V end lost 4 bases, the J end lost 4 bases, and 13 bases lay between the germline ends. CDR3 length: 14 amino acids. Germline assignment: CDR1 MNHNY and CDR2 SVGAGI (reference sequence). The CDR3 region has the DNA TGTGCCAGCAGTTTCTCCGGGGAGAGCTATGGCTACACCTTC. The encoded protein is CASSFSGESYGYTF.

The rearrangement joins TRBV30 to TRBJ1-4; D is possibly TRBD1 (5 bases). The V gene lost 3 bases and the J gene lost 6 bases, with 14 bases spanning the gap. CDR3 length: 14 amino acids. Per the germline V gene, CDR1 is GTSNPN and CDR2 is SVGIG (reference sequence). The CDR3: CAWSIGTSDEKLFF. In DNA form, the CDR3 reads TGTGCCTGGAGCATAGGGACTTCGGATGAAAAACTGTTTTTT.

The table lists this clone with a few counts. The V gene is TRBV9, the J gene TRBJ1-1; perhaps TRBD1 as D (6 bases). CDR3 length: 18 amino acids. V was shortened by 3 bases and J by 4 bases, with 25 bases between the two germline ends. Per germline, CDR1 SGDLS and CDR2 YYNGEE. The CDR3 here is CASSGEEQGLAIGTEAFF. CDR3 bases: TGTGCCAGCAGCGGCGAAGAACAGGGTTTAGCGATCGGCACTGAAGCTTTCTTT.

The V gene is TRBV12-5, the J gene TRBJ2-7, with 13 bases fitting TRBD2. V shed 1 base, J shed 3 bases, and the junction held 3 bases outside the gene matches. The CDR3 spans 16 residues. Germline CDR1 is LGHNT and CDR2 is FRNRAP. CDR3 region: CASGLGTSGGNYEQYF. In DNA form, the CDR3 reads TGTGCTAGTGGTTTGGGGACTAGCGGGGGTAACTACGAGCAGTACTTC.

A few counts support this clone. This chain links TRBV29-1 with TRBJ1-5; D may be TRBD1 (6 bases). CDR1 SQVTM and CDR2 ANQGSEA come from the germline V gene. V lost 6 bases and J lost 0, with 9 bases in between. CDR3 size: 13 residues. CDR3 sequence: CSVSRGSNQPQHF. CDR3 coding DNA: TGCAGCGTAAGCAGGGGTAGCAATCAGCCCCAGCATTTT.

This clone was found a few times. J is TRBJ1-5 and V is TRBV30; no definite D call. The germline V gene encodes CDR1 GTSNPN and CDR2 SVGIG (reference sequence). The CDR3 covers 13 residues. V lost 4 bases and J 4 bases, leaving 11 bases between the germline ends. The CDR3 sequence is CAWTVGPNQPQHF. The DNA for the CDR3 is TGTGCCTGGACGGTAGGGCCTAATCAGCCCCAGCATTTT.

Here the CDR3 DNA reads TGTGCCTGGAGTGTACAAGGCGCTAGCACAGATACGCAGTATTTT. This codes for CAWSVQGASTDTQYF. V usage is TRBV30 and J usage is TRBJ2-3; D is undetermined. This CDR3 is built from 15 residues. Germline CDR1 GTSNPN, CDR2 SVGIG (reference sequence). The ends were cut back, 0 bases at V and 0 bases at J, with 10 bases in the middle. The complete variable domain, with remaining parts taken from reference TRBV30 and TRBJ2-3, reads SQTIHQWPATLVQPVGSPLSLECTVEGTSNPNLYWYRQAAGRGLQLLFYSVGIGQISSEVPQNLSASRPQDRQFILSSKKLLLSDSGFYLCAWSVQGASTDTQYFGPGTRLTVL.

CDR3 loop: CATSRDRDRTYEQYF. The CDR3 region has the DNA TGTGCCACCAGCAGAGACAGGGACAGGACCTACGAGCAGTACTTC. The chain employs TRBV15 and TRBJ2-7, with 8 bases fitting TRBD1. The CDR3 sequence is 15 residues long. CDR1 and CDR2 from the germline V gene are LNHNV and YYDKDF (reference sequence). Trimming took 0 bases from V and 2 from J; bases not matched to a gene: 3.

V is TRBV7-2 and J is TRBJ2-5, with D possibly matching TRBD1 (8 bases). CDR3 length: 15 residues. Looked up from germline, CDR1 is SGHTA and CDR2 is FQGNSA. V was pared by 3 bases and J by 5 bases, with 16 bases between. CDR3 sequence: CASSLRHRGGETQYF. The DNA of the CDR3 is TGTGCCAGCAGCTTGAGACACAGGGGGGGGGAGACCCAGTACTTC.

The chain employs TRBV7-9 and TRBJ1-4; tentative D call: TRBD1 (5 bases). The CDR3 runs to 16 residues. Germline loops: CDR1 SEHNR, CDR2 FQNEAQ (reference sequence). The V end lost 0 bases, the J end lost 7 bases, and 15 bases lay between the germline ends. For the CDR3, the DNA is TGTGCCAGCAGCTTAGCGCTTGGGGCAGAAGGTGAAAAACTGTTTTTT. It specifies CASSLALGAEGEKLFF.

The chain carries TRBV4-3 and TRBJ1-2, with D maybe TRBD1 (5 bases). V lost 0 bases to trimming and J lost 4 bases, with 18 bases between them. Germline CDR1 LGHNA, CDR2 YSLEER. CDR3 length: 17 amino acids. The CDR3 is CASSQDDETAPSYGYTF. Written as DNA, the CDR3 is TGCGCCAGCAGCCAAGATGATGAGACAGCTCCTAGCTATGGCTACACCTTC.

The genes are TRBV6-6 and TRBJ2-7, with D maybe TRBD2 (5 bases). The CDR3 has 13 amino acids. V was shortened by 4 bases and J by 6 bases, with 13 bases between the two germline ends. Germline V gene lookup returns CDR1 MNHNY and CDR2 SVGAGI (reference sequence). The CDR3 DNA reads TGTGCCAGCAGTTCCTTGAACAGCGGCGAGCAGTACTTC. It translates to CASSSLNSGEQYF.

V is TRBV4-1 and J is TRBJ1-1, with 7 bases lining up with TRBD1. The V and J ends lost 1 base and 6 bases, in that order; junction bases with no gene match: 5. CDR1 and CDR2 from the germline V gene are MGHRA and YSYEKL. CDR3 length: 14 amino acids. The CDR3 DNA follows: TGCGCCAGCAGCCAAGGACAGGGAGCGGCTGAAGCTTTCTTT. Residues: CASSQGQGAAEAFF.

This clone was observed a few times. At the DNA level, this CDR3 is encoded by other sequences in the same sample as well. This chain links TRBV9 with TRBJ1-1; D not resolved. CDR1 SGDLS and CDR2 YYNGEE come from the germline V gene. The CDR3 is 13 amino acids. V was pared by 0 bases and J by 3 bases, with 6 bases between. CDR3 sequence: CASSVGGYTEAFF. Written as DNA, the CDR3 is TGTGCCAGCAGCGTAGGCGGTTACACTGAAGCTTTCTTT.

The chain joins TRBV30 to TRBJ2-4; 7 nucleotides align to TRBD2. The CDR3 extends over 12 amino acids. Unmatched junction bases numbered 5, after V lost 5 bases and J lost 7 bases. CDR1 and CDR2 (germline): GTSNPN, SVGIG (reference sequence). The CDR3 spells CAWSGGWNIQYF. The CDR3 DNA sequence: TGTGCCTGGTCCGGGGGGTGGAACATTCAGTACTTC. The whole variable domain, filled in from reference TRBV30 and TRBJ2-4, reads SQTIHQWPATLVQPVGSPLSLECTVEGTSNPNLYWYRQAAGRGLQLLFYSVGIGQISSEVPQNLSASRPQDRQFILSSKKLLLSDSGFYLCAWSGGWNIQYFGAGTRLSVL.

V gene TRBV7-9 combines with J gene TRBJ2-5; 8 bases agree with TRBD1. This CDR3 has 14 amino acids. Germline CDR1 and CDR2: SEHNR and FQNEAQ (reference sequence). V lost 6 bases and J lost 2; bases outside the gene matches: 5. CDR3 sequence (DNA): TGTGCCAGCAGGCCTGGACAGGGACAAGAGACCCAGTACTTC. It encodes CASRPGQGQETQYF.

This chain connects TRBV30 to TRBJ1-4; 7 bases match TRBD1. Losses at the gene ends were 4 bases for V and 3 bases for J; bases not matched to a gene: 8. This CDR3 is built from 15 residues. Germline lookup yields CDR1 GTSNPN and CDR2 SVGIG (reference sequence). The CDR3 sequence: CAWNRQGRANEKLFF. For the CDR3, the DNA is TGTGCCTGGAATCGACAGGGCCGAGCTAATGAAAAACTGTTTTTT.

The genes are TRBV4-3 and TRBJ1-4; 7 bases align to TRBD1. V was clipped by 4 bases and J by 8 bases; unmatched bases: 7. Per germline, CDR1 LGHNA and CDR2 YSLEER. The CDR3 sequence is 14 residues long. CDR3 DNA: TGCGCCAGCAGCCCCGGGACAGCTAGCGAAAAACTGTTTTTT. It translates to CASSPGTASEKLFF.

The J gene is TRBJ1-2, the V gene TRBV5-1; tentatively, D is TRBD1 (5 bases). CDR3 length equals 13 residues. CDR1 is SGHRS, CDR2 YFSETQ, per germline. V shed 4 bases and J shed 3 bases, with 10 bases lying between them. CDR3 sequence reads: CASSEDRHYGYTF. CDR3 nucleotides: TGCGCCAGCAGCGAAGACAGACACTATGGCTACACCTTC.

This clone was counted between two and nine times. The rearrangement links TRBV4-3 to TRBJ1-1, with D possibly being TRBD1 (6 bases). The CDR3 totals 15 residues. V was cut by 2 bases and J by 8 bases, with 18 bases left in between. Germline-derived CDR1 and CDR2 are LGHNA and YSLEER. The CDR3 region is CASSQPQTGPREAFF. CDR3 bases: TGCGCCAGCAGCCAACCCCAAACAGGGCCACGCGAAGCTTTCTTT.

This chain connects TRBV4-3 to TRBJ1-2; 10 positions agree with TRBD1. The germline gives CDR1 LGHNA, CDR2 YSLEER. V lost 1 base and J lost 6; bases outside the gene matches: 2. The CDR3 loop spans 14 amino acids. Here the CDR3 reads CASSQVGQGDGYTF. The CDR3 DNA is TGCGCCAGCAGCCAAGTTGGACAGGGGGATGGCTACACCTTC.

J is TRBJ2-1 and V is TRBV5-4; 7 bases are shared with TRBD1. Germline assignment: CDR1 SGHNT and CDR2 YYREEE (reference sequence). This CDR3 has 17 amino acids. J gave up 0 bases and V 4 bases, and 10 bases lay outside the gene matches. The CDR3 is CASSLDRFLSSYNEQFF. As DNA, the CDR3 is TGTGCCAGCAGCCTGGACAGGTTCCTTTCCTCCTACAATGAGCAGTTCTTC.

The V gene is TRBV7-2, the J gene TRBJ1-2, with TRBD1 matching over 8 bases. Germline V lookup: CDR1 SGHTA, CDR2 FQGNSA. With 1 base clipped from V and 7 bases from J, the junction kept 5 bases outside the gene matches. The length of the CDR3 is 14 residues. CDR3 protein: CASSLEQGAGGYTF. The CDR3 DNA follows: TGTGCCAGCAGCTTAGAGCAGGGGGCGGGTGGCTACACCTTC.

The CDR3 is CASSKEPLSGELFF. As DNA, the CDR3 is TGTGCCAGTAGCAAGGAACCCCTTTCCGGGGAGCTGTTTTTT. The rearrangement joins TRBV19 to TRBJ2-2; no reliable D call. Between the trimmed V and J ends, which lost 6 bases and 6 bases, there was a span of 14 bases. This CDR3 has 14 amino acids. In germline, CDR1 is LNHDA, CDR2 SQIVND (reference sequence).

The CDR3 region is CASRPGTVNEKLFF. The CDR3 DNA follows: TGTGCCAGCAGACCCGGGACCGTTAATGAAAAACTGTTTTTT. The genes are TRBV28 and TRBJ1-4; tentative D call: TRBD1 (5 bases). CDR1 and CDR2 (germline): MDHEN, SYDVKM. The CDR3 loop spans 14 amino acids. Between the trimmed V and J ends, which lost 6 bases and 4 bases, there was a span of 12 bases.